The present T cell receptor (beta chain) was sequenced within a study of cytomegalovirus exposure and HLA in healthy donors. Regarding the study as a whole: For TCR beta chains, V- and J-gene trimming was later linked to a missense DCLRE1C variant. Later analysis reportedly placed an Asian-associated ancestry cluster below the roughly 680-donor mean in N-insertions. Later analysis placed DRB1 highest and HLA-C lowest in TCR association rates, which differed by HLA locus.

As to this clone: Its target is not known.

A multiplex PCR was run with 60 Vbeta primers and 13 Jbeta primers. In the authors' workflow: Later analysis identified tens of millions of unique TCR beta chains, roughly 11 million shared. Sequenced by immunoSEQ multiplex PCR; TCRdb stores in-frame clones only, minus some. V and J calls and clone size are copied from that table; D and trimming were computed from the DNA. Here the sample spans roughly 250,000 clones, about four fifths being singletons. The germline gives CDR1 ENHRY, CDR2 SYGVKD. V lost 10 bases, J lost 0 bases, and 10 bases stayed unmatched. There are 15 residues in the CDR3. The sample comprised PBMCs. The source is a girl aged 2-10 years in good health and CMV-seronegative. The chain has TRBV10-3 and TRBJ1-1, with 8 nucleotides matching TRBD1. CDR3 protein: CATGGQGTMNTEAFF. DNA of the CDR3: TGTGCCACCGGAGGACAGGGAACTATGAACACTGAAGCTTTCTTT.